Sequencing of this TCR beta chain was carried out in a study of blood T cell repertoires in COVID-19. Study as a whole: Samples taken during acute and convalescent COVID-19 were collected in the United States, Italy and Spain. From T cells, B-cell-depleted T cells, or PBMCs came the material, which was cDNA or gDNA.

The CDR3 runs 13 residues. CDR1 and CDR2 (germline): ENHRY, SYGVKD. Trimming pared 4 bases from V and 2 bases from J, leaving 8 bases between. Generated by immunoSEQ multiplex PCR, the TCRdb table keeps only in-frame clones and is missing some. Of 200,000 to 250,000 clones listed, 70% to 85% are singletons. This TCR was sampled from a middle-aged woman with active or convalescent COVID-19. The gene calls are TRBV10-3 and TRBJ2-5; D call uncertain. Material: peripheral blood. The CDR3 reads CAISGAVQETQYF. In DNA form, the CDR3 reads TGTGCCATCAGTGGGGCAGTACAAGAGACCCAGTACTTC.